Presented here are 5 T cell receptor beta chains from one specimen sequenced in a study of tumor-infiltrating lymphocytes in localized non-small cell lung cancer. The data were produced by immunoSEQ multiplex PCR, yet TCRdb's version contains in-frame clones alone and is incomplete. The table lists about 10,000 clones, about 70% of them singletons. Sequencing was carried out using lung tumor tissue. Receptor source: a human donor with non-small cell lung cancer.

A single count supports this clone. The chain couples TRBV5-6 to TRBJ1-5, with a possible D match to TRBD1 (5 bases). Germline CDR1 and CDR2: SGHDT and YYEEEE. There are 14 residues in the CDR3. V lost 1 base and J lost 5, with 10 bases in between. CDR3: CASSLSTVDQPQHF. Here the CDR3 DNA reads TGTGCCAGCAGCTTGTCGACAGTTGATCAGCCCCAGCATTTT.

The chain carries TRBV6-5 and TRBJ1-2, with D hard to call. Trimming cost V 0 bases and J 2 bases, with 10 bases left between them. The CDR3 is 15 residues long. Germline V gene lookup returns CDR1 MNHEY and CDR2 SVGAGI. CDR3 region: CASSYSNAGNYGYTF. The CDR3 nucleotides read TGTGCCAGCAGTTACTCGAATGCGGGGAACTATGGCTACACCTTC.

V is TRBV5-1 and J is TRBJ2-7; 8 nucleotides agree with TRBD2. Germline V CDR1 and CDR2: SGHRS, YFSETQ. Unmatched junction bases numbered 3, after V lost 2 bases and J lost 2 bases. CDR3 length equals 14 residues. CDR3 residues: CASSFTSGTYEQYF. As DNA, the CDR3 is TGCGCCAGCAGCTTTACTAGCGGAACCTACGAGCAGTACTTC.

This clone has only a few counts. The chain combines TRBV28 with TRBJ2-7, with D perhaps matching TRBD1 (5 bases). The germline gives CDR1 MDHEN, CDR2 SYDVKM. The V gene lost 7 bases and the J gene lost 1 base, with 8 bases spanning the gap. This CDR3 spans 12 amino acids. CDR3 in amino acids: CASKDSSYEQYF. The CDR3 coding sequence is TGTGCCAGCAAAGACAGTTCCTACGAGCAGTACTTC.

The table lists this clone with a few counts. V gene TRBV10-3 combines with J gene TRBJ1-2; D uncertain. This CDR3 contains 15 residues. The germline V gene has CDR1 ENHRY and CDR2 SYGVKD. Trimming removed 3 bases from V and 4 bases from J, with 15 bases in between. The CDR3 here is CAISEDRASFYGYTF. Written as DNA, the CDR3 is TGTGCCATCAGTGAAGATAGGGCAAGCTTCTATGGCTACACCTTC.